Sequencing of this T cell receptor beta chain was carried out in a study of blood T cells in healthy people across ages. Combining a sample-barcoded 5' primer with a J-beta primer mix, a second PCR ran for about 7 to 12 cycles. MiXCR, run by TCRdb on the 5' RACE reads, gives a single entry per CDR3 protein. The table includes around 520,000 distinct CDR3 sequences, 25% to 35% detected once. Unmatched junction bases numbered 8, after V lost 1 base and J lost 4 bases. This CDR3 comprises 15 residues. Germline CDR1 reads DFQATT; CDR2 reads SNEGSKA (reference sequence). These same records also appear under a second study, on T cells of mothers and their children. That paper adds: A few healthy Caucasian mothers gave samples, and so did their six children. Persistent microchimeric T cell clones were not found at ~100 per million sensitivity.

Specimen: blood. This clonotype was sampled from a boy younger than 10 in good health. The chain couples TRBV20-1 to TRBJ2-5; 8 bases agree with TRBD1. This CDR3 reads CSARVGAGGRETQYF. The DNA for the CDR3 is TGCAGTGCTAGAGTCGGGGCAGGGGGCCGAGAGACCCAGTACTTC.